This T cell receptor beta chain was sequenced for a study of cytomegalovirus exposure and HLA in healthy donors. General study findings and limits: Investigators reported 150 to 200 TCR beta chains as tied to cytomegalovirus. Later genetic work tied a missense DCLRE1C variant to beta-chain V and J trimming. In vitro work confirmed that a few CMV-associated chains recognize CMV antigens.

Trimming removed 0 bases from V and 7 bases from J; junction bases left unmatched: 6. In germline, CDR1 is SGHNT, CDR2 YYREEE (reference sequence). CDR3 size: 14 residues. On this clone: What it binds is not known.

The study ran its PCR with 60 Vbeta and 13 Jbeta primers. The assay was immunoSEQ multiplex PCR, and TCRdb's table has in-frame clones only and misses some. The repertoire table contains about 140,000 clones. The clonotype was recovered from a woman aged 18-30 years in good health and CMV-seronegative. The genes are TRBV5-4 and TRBJ1-1; 7 bases are a match to TRBD1. Sequencing was carried out using PBMCs. The CDR3 nucleotides are TGTGCCAGCAGCTTGGAAGGGGGCAGAGTTGAAGCTTTCTTT. Its translation: CASSLEGGRVEAFF. The complete variable domain, with remaining parts taken from reference TRBV5-4 and TRBJ1-1, reads ETGVTQSPTHLIKTRGQQVTLRCSSQSGHNTVSWYQQALGQGPQFIFQYYREEENGRGNFPPRFSGLQFPNYSSELNVNALELDDSALYLCASSLEGGRVEAFFGQGTRLTVV.